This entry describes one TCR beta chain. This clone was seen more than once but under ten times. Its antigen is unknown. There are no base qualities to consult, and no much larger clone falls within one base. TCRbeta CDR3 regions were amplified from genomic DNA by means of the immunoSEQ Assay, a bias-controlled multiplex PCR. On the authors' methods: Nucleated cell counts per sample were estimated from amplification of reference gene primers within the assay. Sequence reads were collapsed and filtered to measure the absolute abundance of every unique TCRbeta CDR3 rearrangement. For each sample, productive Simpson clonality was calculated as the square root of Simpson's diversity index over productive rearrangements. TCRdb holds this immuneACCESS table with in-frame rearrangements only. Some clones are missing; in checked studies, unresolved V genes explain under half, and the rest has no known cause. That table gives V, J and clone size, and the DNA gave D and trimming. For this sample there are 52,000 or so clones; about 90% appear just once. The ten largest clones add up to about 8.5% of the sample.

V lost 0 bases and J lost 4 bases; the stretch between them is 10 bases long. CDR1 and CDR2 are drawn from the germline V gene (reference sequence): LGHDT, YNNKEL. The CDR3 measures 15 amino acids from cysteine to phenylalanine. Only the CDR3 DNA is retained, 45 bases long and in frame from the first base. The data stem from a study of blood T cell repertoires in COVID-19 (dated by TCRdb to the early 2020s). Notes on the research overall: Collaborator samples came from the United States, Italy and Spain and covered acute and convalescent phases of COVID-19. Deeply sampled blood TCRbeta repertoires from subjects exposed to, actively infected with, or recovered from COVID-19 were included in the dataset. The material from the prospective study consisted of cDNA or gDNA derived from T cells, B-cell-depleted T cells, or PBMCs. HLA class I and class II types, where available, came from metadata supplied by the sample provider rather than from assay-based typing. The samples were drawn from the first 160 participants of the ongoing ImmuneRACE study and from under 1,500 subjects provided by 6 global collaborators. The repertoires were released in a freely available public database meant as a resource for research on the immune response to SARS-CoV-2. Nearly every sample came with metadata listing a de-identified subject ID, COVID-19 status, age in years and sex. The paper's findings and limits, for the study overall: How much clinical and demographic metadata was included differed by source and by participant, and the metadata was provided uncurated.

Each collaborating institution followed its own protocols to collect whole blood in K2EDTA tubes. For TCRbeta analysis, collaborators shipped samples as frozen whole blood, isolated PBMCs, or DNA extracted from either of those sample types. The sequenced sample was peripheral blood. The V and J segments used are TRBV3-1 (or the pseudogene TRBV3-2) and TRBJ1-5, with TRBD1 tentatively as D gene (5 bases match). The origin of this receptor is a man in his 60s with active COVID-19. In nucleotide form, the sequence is TGTGCCAGCAGCCAAGAAGCAGGGAAGAATCAGCCCCAGCATTTT. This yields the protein CASSQEAGKNQPQHF.